The 21 T cell receptor beta chains below were found in one sample sequenced in a study of beta chain features in type 1 diabetes. All of the isolated RNA was reverse transcribed, so expressed TCRB transcripts were sequenced. The assay was immunoSEQ multiplex PCR, and TCRdb's table has in-frame clones only and misses some. The sample records fewer than 550,000 clones, more than 9.5% being singletons. The sequencing sample was made of naive CD4+ T cells from blood. The receptors here all came from a woman between 18 and 30 years old in good health.

This clone was detected only a few times. V usage is TRBV6-5 and J usage is TRBJ2-3; D is possibly TRBD1 or TRBD2 (5 bases each). The germline V gene encodes CDR1 MNHEY and CDR2 SVGAGI. The ends were cut back, 5 bases at V and 4 bases at J, with 13 bases in the middle. The CDR3 extends over 14 amino acids. CDR3 amino acids: CASSKGSGADTQYF. The CDR3 coding sequence is TGTGCCAGCAGTAAGGGGAGTGGGGCAGATACGCAGTATTTT.

The chain recombines TRBV19 with TRBJ2-1; TRBD2 is a possible D gene (6 bases). CDR3 size: 16 residues. Germline CDR1 is LNHDA and CDR2 is SQIVND (reference sequence). V was trimmed by 3 bases and J by 4 bases, leaving 16 bases between them. The CDR3 is CASSIVPESGYNEQFF. The CDR3 DNA reads TGTGCCAGTAGTATTGTTCCGGAGAGCGGGTACAATGAGCAGTTCTTC.

The V call is TRBV4-2, the J call TRBJ2-7; no definite D call. Trimming cost V 4 bases and J 4 bases, with 11 bases left between them. CDR3 length equals 13 residues. Looked up from germline, CDR1 is LGHNA and CDR2 is YNFKEQ. DNA of the CDR3: TGTGCCAGCAGCCCCCCATCGGTATACGAGCAGTACTTC. Its protein product is CASSPPSVYEQYF.

V gene TRBV18 combines with J gene TRBJ2-1; a weak D match, TRBD2 (6 bases). The CDR3 covers 16 residues. The V and J ends lost 3 bases and 6 bases respectively, with 18 bases between them. In germline, CDR1 is KGHSH, CDR2 LQKENI. CDR3 region: CASSPFWVAAGNEQFF. The DNA of the CDR3 is TGTGCCAGCTCACCTTTTTGGGTAGCGGCCGGCAATGAGCAGTTCTTC.

The chain combines TRBV7-2 with TRBJ2-6, with D possibly TRBD1 on 6 matching bases. The germline CDR1 and CDR2 sequences are SGHTA and FQGNSA. Trimming shortened V by 3 bases and J by 0 bases, and 9 bases separated the two germline ends. The CDR3 has 16 amino acids. The CDR3 nucleotides are TGTGCCAGCAGCTTGGCCAGGGGCTCTGGGGCCAACGTCCTGACTTTC. Its protein is CASSLARGSGANVLTF.

This clone was seen a few times. The chain uses TRBV15 and TRBJ2-2; D possibly corresponds to TRBD1 (6 bases). This CDR3 is 14 amino acids long. Trimming pared 5 bases from V and 5 bases from J, leaving 12 bases between. Germline V gene sequence: CDR1 LNHNV, CDR2 YYDKDF (reference sequence). This CDR3 reads CATSGQQRTGELFF. The CDR3 DNA reads TGTGCCACCAGCGGACAGCAAAGAACCGGGGAGCTGTTTTTT. Supplemented by reference TRBV15 and TRBJ2-2, the full variable domain reads DAMVIQNPRYQVTQFGKPVTLSCSQTLNHNVMYWYQQKSSQAPKLLFHYYDKDFNNEADTPDNFQSRRPNTSFCFLDIRSPGLGDTAMYLCATSGQQRTGELFFGEGSRLTVL.

This chain connects TRBV7-9 to TRBJ2-6; D is unresolved. There are 15 residues in the CDR3. Looked up from germline, CDR1 is SEHNR and CDR2 is FQNEAQ (reference sequence). With 6 bases removed from V and 0 bases from J, the gap between germline ends came to 9 bases. The CDR3 DNA sequence: TGTGCCAGCAGTTTTTACACCTCTGGGGCCAACGTCCTGACTTTC. Translating it yields CASSFYTSGANVLTF.

The genes are TRBV29-1 and TRBJ2-7; TRBD1 is a possible D gene (6 bases). The CDR3 sequence is 13 residues long. V dropped 7 bases and J dropped 2 bases, with 15 bases sitting between them. Germline-derived CDR1 and CDR2 are SQVTM and ANQGSEA. Here the CDR3 reads CSGTDSETYEQYF. In nucleotides, the CDR3 is TGCAGCGGGACAGACTCCGAAACCTACGAGCAGTACTTC.

This clone was seen a few times. The J gene is TRBJ2-6, the V gene TRBV9; no reliable D call. The germline V gene encodes CDR1 SGDLS and CDR2 YYNGEE. The CDR3 runs to 16 residues. V was shortened by 0 bases and J by 2 bases, with 9 bases between the two germline ends. The CDR3 protein is CASSVAAVPGANVLTF. CDR3 DNA: TGTGCCAGCAGCGTAGCCGCAGTACCTGGGGCCAACGTCCTGACTTTC.

The genes are TRBV5-4 and TRBJ2-5; D tentatively fits TRBD1 or TRBD2 (5 bases each). This CDR3 contains 13 residues. V lost 1 base to trimming and J lost 5 bases, with 9 bases between them. Germline CDR1 reads SGHNT; CDR2 reads YYREEE (reference sequence). This CDR3 is CASSLWGSETQYF. The CDR3 DNA follows: TGTGCCAGCAGCTTGTGGGGGTCCGAGACCCAGTACTTC.

J is TRBJ1-1 and V is TRBV7-9, with TRBD1 matching over 7 bases. This CDR3 contains 15 residues. The ends lost 0 bases at V and 7 bases at J; junction bases unmatched: 8. Germline V gives CDR1 SEHNR, CDR2 FQNEAQ (reference sequence). CDR3 coding DNA: TGTGCCAGCAGCTTAGCCCAGACAGGGACAGATGAAGCTTTCTTT. It is translated as CASSLAQTGTDEAFF.

The chain links TRBV29-1 to TRBJ1-1, with TRBD1 as a possible D gene (5 bases). From germline, CDR1 is SQVTM and CDR2 ANQGSEA. V lost 7 bases and J 8 bases, leaving 17 bases between the germline ends. The CDR3 has 12 residues. In DNA form, the CDR3 reads TGCAGCGAAATTCCCCGGGACGGAGAAGCTTTCTTT. Its translation is CSEIPRDGEAFF.

This clone was detected a few times. The V gene is TRBV28, the J gene TRBJ2-5, with 11 bases identical to TRBD1. CDR3 length: 17 residues. Looked up from germline, CDR1 is MDHEN and CDR2 is SYDVKM. Unmatched junction bases numbered 10, after V lost 2 bases and J lost 5 bases. In DNA, the CDR3 is TGTGCCAGCAGTTTACCCCCGGACAGGGGGCGCCTCGAGACCCAGTACTTC. It is translated as CASSLPPDRGRLETQYF.

The V and J genes are TRBV27 and TRBJ1-2, with 10 bases aligning to TRBD1. The CDR3 runs to 17 residues. Looked up from germline, CDR1 is MNHEY and CDR2 is SMNVEV (reference sequence). With V trimmed by 3 bases and J by 4 bases, 11 bases remained unmatched. The CDR3 region has the DNA TGTGCCAGCAGTTTCCGGGACAGGGGACCGGACTTCTATGGCTACACCTTC. This translates into CASSFRDRGPDFYGYTF.

The chain uses TRBV5-1 and TRBJ2-1; D is perhaps TRBD1 or TRBD2 (6 bases each). CDR1 and CDR2 from the germline V gene are SGHRS and YFSETQ. The CDR3 runs to 15 residues. Trimming pared 4 bases from V and 5 bases from J, leaving 16 bases between. The CDR3 spells CASSAGGQANNEQFF. In DNA, the CDR3 is TGCGCCAGCAGCGCCGGGGGCCAAGCAAACAATGAGCAGTTCTTC.

This clone appeared a few times. This rearrangement joins TRBV15 to TRBJ1-5; D not certain. Trimming took off 1 base at V and 6 bases at J, with 7 bases between the two ends. The germline CDR1 and CDR2 sequences are LNHNV and YYDKDF (reference sequence). CDR3 length equals 13 residues. CDR3 region: CATSRGVSQPQHF. In DNA form, the CDR3 reads TGTGCCACCAGCAGAGGGGTAAGTCAGCCCCAGCATTTT.

This clone was counted only a few times. The chain uses TRBV7-3 and TRBJ2-1; no firm D call. The germline V and J ends were trimmed by 1 base and 10 bases, with 8 bases remaining between them. This CDR3 spans 12 amino acids. Germline V gives CDR1 SGHTA, CDR2 FQGTGA. The CDR3 region has the DNA TGTGCCAGCAGCTTAAACCGGAGAGAGCAGTTCTTC. Translating it yields CASSLNRREQFF.

This chain links TRBV7-8 with TRBJ2-5, with TRBD1 as a possible D gene (5 bases). The germline V and J ends were trimmed by 6 bases and 5 bases, with 22 bases remaining between them. CDR1 and CDR2 from the germline V gene are SGHVS and FQNEAQ. The CDR3 consists of 16 residues. CDR3 residues: CASRPPPARQGETQYF. CDR3 in DNA: TGTGCCAGCAGACCACCCCCGGCCCGGCAGGGCGAGACCCAGTACTTC.

This chain connects TRBV18 to TRBJ2-3; possible D gene TRBD2, 6 bases. The CDR3 sequence is 12 residues long. The V end lost 3 bases, the J end lost 11 bases, and 12 bases lay between the germline ends. The germline CDR1 and CDR2 sequences are KGHSH and LQKENI. The CDR3 is CASSPTEGEQYF. In DNA, the CDR3 is TGTGCCAGCTCACCGACGGAGGGTGAGCAGTATTTT.

The sample holds a few counts of this clone. The chain combines TRBV2 with TRBJ1-2, with D maybe TRBD1 (5 bases). This CDR3 has 12 residues. The V gene lost 3 bases and the J gene lost 3 bases, with 5 bases spanning the gap. Germline V lookup: CDR1 SNHLY, CDR2 FYNNEI. This CDR3 is CASSEGDYGYTF. The CDR3 DNA follows: TGTGCCAGCAGTGAGGGGGACTATGGCTACACCTTC. The full variable domain, its missing parts supplied by reference TRBV2 and TRBJ1-2, is EPEVTQTPSHQVTQMGQEVILRCVPISNHLYFYWYRQILGQKVEFLVSFYNNEISEKSEIFDDQFSVERPDGSNFTLKIRSTKLEDSAMYFCASSEGDYGYTFGSGTRLTVV.

This clone was detected a few times. This chain joins TRBV7-9 and TRBJ2-3; 11 nucleotides line up with TRBD2. The CDR3 extends over 18 amino acids. The V gene end was trimmed by 4 bases and the J gene end by 1 base; junction bases not matched to a gene: 10. Germline CDR1 is SEHNR and CDR2 is FQNEAQ (reference sequence). The CDR3 region is CASSYWPSGRRGTDTQYF. CDR3 nucleotide sequence: TGTGCCAGCAGCTACTGGCCTAGCGGGAGGCGGGGCACAGATACGCAGTATTTT.